Included here is one TCR beta chain sequence, with context. Original methodology: Estimation of nucleated cell counts relied on the amplification of reference gene primers. The table came from immunoSEQ multiplex PCR; TCRdb's copy has only in-frame clones and leaves some out. The DNA gave D and trimming, while V, J and clone size come from that table. The sample yields some 56,000 clones, about four fifths seen once. The sample belongs to a study of blood T cell repertoires in COVID-19. Study as a whole: Nucleic acid was either cDNA or gDNA, and it came from T cells, B-cell-depleted T cells, or PBMCs.

V was pared by 5 bases and J by 5 bases, with 9 bases between. CDR3 length equals 12 residues. It was during active infection that Seattle patients were enrolled and then longitudinally followed. Sequencing was performed on peripheral blood. This TCR derives from a man at least 80 years old with COVID-19, enrolled during active disease. The chain carries TRBV12-3 or TRBV12-4 and TRBJ2-5; D is uncertain. CDR3 region: CASSVTSETQYF. The CDR3 DNA sequence: TGTGCCAGCAGTGTGACATCTGAGACCCAGTACTTC.